This TCR beta chain was sequenced in a study of vaccination and CD4 T cells after COVID-19. Study conclusions and caveats: There was no significant change from 21 to 38 median reactive clonotypes.

With respect to this clonotype: Its target is not known.

Treatment: roughly nine-day PBMC culture with coronavirus spike peptide pools or control peptides (ViraFEST assay). ViraFEST expanded antigen-specific T cells with peptide pools, then sequenced TCRs. An Oncomine TCR Beta short-read assay was used to sequence the DNA from cultured CD4+ T cells. Genomic DNA extraction was carried out from cultured CD4+ T cells. TCRdb fed the PCR reads into MiXCR, producing one record per CDR3 protein. The sample has some 15,000 distinct CDR3 sequences, roughly 73% seen once. Germline loops: CDR1 DFQATT, CDR2 SNEGSKA (reference sequence). V was cut by 2 bases and J by 2 bases, with 6 bases left in between. This CDR3 is 13 amino acids long.

The source is a human donor who had recovered from COVID-19. The specimen sequenced was CD4+ T cells from blood, cultured in vitro. This chain links TRBV20-1 with TRBJ1-4; no clear D. The CDR3 protein is CSARRPTNEKLFF. The DNA of the CDR3 is TGCAGTGCTAGAAGGCCTACTAATGAAAAACTGTTTTTT.